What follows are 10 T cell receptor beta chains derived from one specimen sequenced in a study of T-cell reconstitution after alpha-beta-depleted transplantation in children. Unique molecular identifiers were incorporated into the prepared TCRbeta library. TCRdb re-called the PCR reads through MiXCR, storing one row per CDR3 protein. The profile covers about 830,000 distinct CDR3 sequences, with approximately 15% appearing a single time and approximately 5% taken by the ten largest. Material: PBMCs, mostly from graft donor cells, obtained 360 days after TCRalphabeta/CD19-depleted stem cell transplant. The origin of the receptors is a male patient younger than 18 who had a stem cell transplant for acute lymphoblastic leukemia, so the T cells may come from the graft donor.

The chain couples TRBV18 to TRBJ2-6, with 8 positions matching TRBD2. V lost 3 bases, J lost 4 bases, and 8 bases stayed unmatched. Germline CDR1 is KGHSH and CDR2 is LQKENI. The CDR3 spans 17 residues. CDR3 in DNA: TGTGCCAGCTCACCTTTGGGACTAGAAACCGGGGCCAACGTCCTGACTTTC. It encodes CASSPLGLETGANVLTF.

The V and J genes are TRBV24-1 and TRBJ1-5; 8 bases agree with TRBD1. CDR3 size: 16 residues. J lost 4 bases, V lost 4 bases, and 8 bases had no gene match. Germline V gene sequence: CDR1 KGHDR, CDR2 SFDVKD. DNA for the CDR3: TGTGCCACCAGTGACCCCCGGACAGGGACAAATCAGCCCCAGCATTTT. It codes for CATSDPRTGTNQPQHF.

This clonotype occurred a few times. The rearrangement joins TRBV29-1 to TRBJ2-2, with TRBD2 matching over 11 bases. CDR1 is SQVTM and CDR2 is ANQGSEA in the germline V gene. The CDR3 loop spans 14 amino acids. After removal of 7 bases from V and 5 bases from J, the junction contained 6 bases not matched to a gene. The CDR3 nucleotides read TGCAGCGCTGGACTAGCGGGTTCTACCGGGGAGCTGTTTTTT. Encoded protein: CSAGLAGSTGELFF.

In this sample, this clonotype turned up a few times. The CDR3 here is CASSLGGLAGHYEQYF. CDR3 bases: TGTGCCAGCAGTTTAGGTGGACTAGCGGGGCACTACGAGCAGTACTTC. The rearrangement links TRBV27 to TRBJ2-7; the match to TRBD2 covers 12 bases. Unmatched junction bases numbered 5, after V lost 2 bases and J lost 3 bases. Looked up from germline, CDR1 is MNHEY and CDR2 is SMNVEV (reference sequence). CDR3 length: 16 residues.

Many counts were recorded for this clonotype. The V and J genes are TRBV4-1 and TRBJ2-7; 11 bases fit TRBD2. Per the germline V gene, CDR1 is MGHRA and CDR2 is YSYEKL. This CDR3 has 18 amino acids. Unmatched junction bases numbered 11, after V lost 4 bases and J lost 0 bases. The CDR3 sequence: CASSPKTATSGSSYEQYF. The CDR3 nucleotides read TGCGCCAGCAGCCCAAAGACTGCAACTAGCGGGAGCTCCTACGAGCAGTACTTC.

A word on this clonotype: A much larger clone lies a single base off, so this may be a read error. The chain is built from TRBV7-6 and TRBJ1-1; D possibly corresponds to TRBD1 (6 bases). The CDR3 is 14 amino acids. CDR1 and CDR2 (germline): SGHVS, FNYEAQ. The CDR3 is CASSRRDTNTGAFF. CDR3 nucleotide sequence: TGTGCCAGCAGCCGACGGGACACCAACACTGGAGCTTTCTTT.

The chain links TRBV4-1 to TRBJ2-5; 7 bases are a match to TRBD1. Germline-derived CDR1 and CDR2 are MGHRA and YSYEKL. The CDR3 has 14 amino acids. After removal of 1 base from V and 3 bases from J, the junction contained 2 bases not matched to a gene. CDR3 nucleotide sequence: TGCGCCAGCAGCCAAGTTCAGGGGGAAGAGACCCAGTACTTC. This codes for CASSQVQGEETQYF.

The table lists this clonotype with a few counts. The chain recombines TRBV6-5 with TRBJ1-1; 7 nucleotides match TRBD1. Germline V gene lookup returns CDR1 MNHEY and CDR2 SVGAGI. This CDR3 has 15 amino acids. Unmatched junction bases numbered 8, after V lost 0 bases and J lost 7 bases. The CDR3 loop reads CASSYSDDREFEAFF. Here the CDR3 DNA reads TGTGCCAGCAGTTACTCTGACGACAGGGAGTTTGAAGCTTTCTTT.

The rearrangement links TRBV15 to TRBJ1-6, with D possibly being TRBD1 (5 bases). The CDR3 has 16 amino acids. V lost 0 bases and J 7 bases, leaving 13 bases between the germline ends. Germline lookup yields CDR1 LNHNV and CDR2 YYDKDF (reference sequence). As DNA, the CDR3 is TGTGCCACCAGCAGAGATAGGGGATTTGTGAATTCACCCCTCCACTTT. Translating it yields CATSRDRGFVNSPLHF. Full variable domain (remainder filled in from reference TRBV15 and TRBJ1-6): DAMVIQNPRYQVTQFGKPVTLSCSQTLNHNVMYWYQQKSSQAPKLLFHYYDKDFNNEADTPDNFQSRRPNTSFCFLDIRSPGLGDTAMYLCATSRDRGFVNSPLHFGNGTRLTVT.

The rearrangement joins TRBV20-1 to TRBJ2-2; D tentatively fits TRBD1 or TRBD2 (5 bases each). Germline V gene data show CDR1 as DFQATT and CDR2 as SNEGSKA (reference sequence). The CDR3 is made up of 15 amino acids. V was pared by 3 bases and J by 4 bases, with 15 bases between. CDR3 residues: CSASGGGVVTGELFF. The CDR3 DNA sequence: TGCAGTGCTAGCGGTGGGGGAGTCGTCACCGGGGAGCTGTTTTTT.